This TCR beta chain originates from a study of T cells after yellow fever vaccination. The study's findings and limits: Among primary-vaccination clones, most reappeared after the booster, at 96% for CD4 and around 91% for CD8.

The ends were cut back, 5 bases at V and 0 bases at J, with 6 bases in the middle. The germline V gene has CDR1 SEHNR and CDR2 FQNEAQ (reference sequence). This CDR3 has 13 amino acids. This clonotype was picked up a small number of times. TCRdb reanalysed the 5' RACE reads using MiXCR and keeps one entry per CDR3 protein. The sample includes around 88,000 distinct CDR3 sequences, about an eighth of them seen just once. This chain links TRBV7-9 with TRBJ2-3; D gene unclear. Sequenced material: CD8+ T cells not binding an NS4B(214-222) dextramer, sorted from PBMCs, taken approximately 22 days after the first yellow fever vaccination. The receptor's source is a man aged 18 to 29 who received the YFV17D yellow fever vaccine. In DNA form, the CDR3 reads TGTGCCAGCAGCACTGTTAGCACAGATACGCAGTATTTT. Its protein product is CASSTVSTDTQYF.